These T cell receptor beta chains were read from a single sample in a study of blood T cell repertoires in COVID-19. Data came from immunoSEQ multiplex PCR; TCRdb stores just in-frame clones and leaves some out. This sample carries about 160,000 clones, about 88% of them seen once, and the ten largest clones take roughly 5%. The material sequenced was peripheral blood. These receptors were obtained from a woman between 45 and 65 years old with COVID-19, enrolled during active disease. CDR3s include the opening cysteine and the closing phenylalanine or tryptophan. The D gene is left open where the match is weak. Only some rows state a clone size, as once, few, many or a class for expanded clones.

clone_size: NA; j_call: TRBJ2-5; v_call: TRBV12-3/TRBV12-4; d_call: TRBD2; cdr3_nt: TGTGCCAGCAGTGAGGGACTAGCGGGGTCCCAGTACTTC; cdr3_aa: CASSEGLAGSQYF
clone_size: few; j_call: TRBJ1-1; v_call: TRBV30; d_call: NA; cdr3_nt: TGTGCCTGGAGCTATGCTGGGAGCGCTTTCTTT; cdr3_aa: CAWSYAGSAFF
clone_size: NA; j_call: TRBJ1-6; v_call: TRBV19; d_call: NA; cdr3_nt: TGTGCCAGTAGTTTTGAGGGAGCCTATTCACCCCTCCACTTT; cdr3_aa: CASSFEGAYSPLHF
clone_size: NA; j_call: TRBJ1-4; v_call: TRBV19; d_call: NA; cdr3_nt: TGTGCCAGTAGTATCAGGGGATGGGATGAAAAACTGTTTTTT; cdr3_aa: CASSIRGWDEKLFF
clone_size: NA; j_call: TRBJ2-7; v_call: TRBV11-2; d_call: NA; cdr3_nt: TGTGCCAGCAGCGCCCAGGGGTACGAGCAGTACTTC; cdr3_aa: CASSAQGYEQYF
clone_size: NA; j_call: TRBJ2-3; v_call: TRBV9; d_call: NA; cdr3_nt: TGTGCCAGCAGCCTACAGGAAGATACGCAGTATTTT; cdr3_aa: CASSLQEDTQYF
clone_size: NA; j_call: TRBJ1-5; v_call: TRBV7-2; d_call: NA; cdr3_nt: TGTGCCAGCAGCCCCGGCGGGCAACAGCCCCAGCATTTT; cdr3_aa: CASSPGGQQPQHF
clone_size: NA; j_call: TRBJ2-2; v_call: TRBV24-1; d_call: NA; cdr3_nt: TGTGCCACCAGTGATTGGCAGAAAAACACCGGGGAGCTGTTTTTT; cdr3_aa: CATSDWQKNTGELFF
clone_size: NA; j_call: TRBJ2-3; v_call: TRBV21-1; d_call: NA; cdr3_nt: TGTGCCCGACTAGCGGGGGGGCGCGCAGATACGCAGTATTTT; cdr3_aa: CARLAGGRADTQYF
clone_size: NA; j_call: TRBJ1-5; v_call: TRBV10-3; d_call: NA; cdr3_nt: TGTGCCATCAGTGAAACAGGCTATAGCAATCAGCCCCAGCATTTT; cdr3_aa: CAISETGYSNQPQHF
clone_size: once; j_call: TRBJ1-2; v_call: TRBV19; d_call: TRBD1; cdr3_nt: TGTGCCAGTTGCAAACCGGGACAGGGGGCAGAAGGCTACACCTTC; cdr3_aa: CASCKPGQGAEGYTF
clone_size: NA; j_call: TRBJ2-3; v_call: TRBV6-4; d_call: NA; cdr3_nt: TGTGCCAGCAGTGACTCGGGCTACGACACAGATACGCAGTATTTT; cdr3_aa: CASSDSGYDTDTQYF
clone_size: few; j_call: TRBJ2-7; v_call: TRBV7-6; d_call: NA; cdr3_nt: TGTGCCAGCAGCCCTCCCGGTGGGAGGAGCTCCTACGAGCAGTACTTC; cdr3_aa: CASSPPGGRSSYEQYF
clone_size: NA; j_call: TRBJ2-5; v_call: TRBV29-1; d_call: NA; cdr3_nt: TGCAGCGTTGGAGGGGAGACCCAGTACTTC; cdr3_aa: CSVGGETQYF
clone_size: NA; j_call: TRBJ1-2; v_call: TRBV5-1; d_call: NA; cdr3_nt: TGCGCCAGCAGCCCCGCCGGGGGGAATGGCTACACCTTC; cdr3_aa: CASSPAGGNGYTF
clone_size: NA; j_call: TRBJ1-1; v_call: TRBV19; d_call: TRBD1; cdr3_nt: TGTGCCAGTAGTAAGGACAGGGGCCTTAACACTGAAGCTTTCTTT; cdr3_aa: CASSKDRGLNTEAFF
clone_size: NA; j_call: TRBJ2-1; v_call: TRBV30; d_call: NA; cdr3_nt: TGTGCCTGGAGTAAAGGGGGATGGAATGAGCAGTTCTTC; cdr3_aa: CAWSKGGWNEQFF
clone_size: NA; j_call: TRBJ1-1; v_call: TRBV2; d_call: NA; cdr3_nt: TGTGCCAGCAGCGAGCAGGGTTTTGAAGCTTTCTTT; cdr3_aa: CASSEQGFEAFF
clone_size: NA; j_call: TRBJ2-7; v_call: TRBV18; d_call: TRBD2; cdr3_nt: TGTGCCAGCTCACTCCTAGCGGGGGACGAGCAGTACTTC; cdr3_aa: CASSLLAGDEQYF
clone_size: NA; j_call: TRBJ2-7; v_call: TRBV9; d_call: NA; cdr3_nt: TGTGCCAGCAGCCCAGAACTCCCAGGGGTCGAGCAGTACTTC; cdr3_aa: CASSPELPGVEQYF